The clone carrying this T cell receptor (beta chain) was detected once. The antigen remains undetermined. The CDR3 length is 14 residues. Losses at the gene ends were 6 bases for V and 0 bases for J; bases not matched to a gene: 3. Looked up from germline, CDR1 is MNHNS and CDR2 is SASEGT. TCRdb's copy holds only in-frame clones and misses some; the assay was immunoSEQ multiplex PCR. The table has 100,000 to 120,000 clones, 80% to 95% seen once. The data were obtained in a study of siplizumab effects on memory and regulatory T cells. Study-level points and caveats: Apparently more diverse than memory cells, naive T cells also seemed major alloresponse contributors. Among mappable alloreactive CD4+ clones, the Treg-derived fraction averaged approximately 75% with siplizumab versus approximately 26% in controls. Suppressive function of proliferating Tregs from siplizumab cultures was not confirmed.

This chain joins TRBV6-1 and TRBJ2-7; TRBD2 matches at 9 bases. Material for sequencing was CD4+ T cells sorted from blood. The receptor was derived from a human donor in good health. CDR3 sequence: CASRSTSGSYEQYF. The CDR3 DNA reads TGTGCCAGCAGGTCGACTAGCGGCTCCTACGAGCAGTACTTC.